This entry is about one T cell receptor beta chain. What it binds is unknown. The CDR3 extends over 15 amino acids. Germline V gives CDR1 KGHDR, CDR2 SFDVKD. Trimming stripped 5 bases from V and 4 bases from J, with 13 bases between. This sample was included in a study of T cells in Graves' hyperthyroidism and ophthalmopathy. Overall study findings and caveats: Most thyroid clonotypes expanded above 0.001 were also detected in blood.

Patients aged 18 to 65 had newly diagnosed hyperthyroidism lasting under 2 months. The CDR3 regions of TCR beta were amplified from RNA transcripts. TCR CDR3 regions were first amplified by RT-PCR with HTBI primers. TCRdb called the multiplex PCR reads again in MiXCR, with one record for every CDR3 protein. Of about 540,000 distinct CDR3 sequences in the sample, around 45% were seen once. This TCR came from a woman aged 18-35 years with Graves' hyperthyroidism. The chain carries TRBV24-1 and TRBJ2-2; D is possibly TRBD1 (6 bases). The material sequenced was peripheral blood or thyroid tissue (not recorded which). DNA for the CDR3: TGTGCCACCAGTGCCGCGACAGGTCGCACCGGGGAGCTGTTTTTT. This codes for CATSAATGRTGELFF.